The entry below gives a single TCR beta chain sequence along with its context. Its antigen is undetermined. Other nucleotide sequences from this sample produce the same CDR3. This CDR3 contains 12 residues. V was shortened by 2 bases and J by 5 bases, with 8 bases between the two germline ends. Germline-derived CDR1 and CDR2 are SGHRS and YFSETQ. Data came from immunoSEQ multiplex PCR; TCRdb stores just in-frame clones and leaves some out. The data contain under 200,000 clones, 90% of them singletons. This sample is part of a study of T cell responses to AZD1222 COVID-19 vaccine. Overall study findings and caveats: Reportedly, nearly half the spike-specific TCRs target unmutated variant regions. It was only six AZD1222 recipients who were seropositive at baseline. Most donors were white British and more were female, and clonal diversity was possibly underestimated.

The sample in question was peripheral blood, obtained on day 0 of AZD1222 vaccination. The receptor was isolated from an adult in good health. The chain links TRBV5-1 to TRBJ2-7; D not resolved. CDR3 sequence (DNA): TGCGCCAGCAGCTTAGAAGGGAACGAGCAGTACTTC. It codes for CASSLEGNEQYF.